This T cell receptor beta chain comes out of a study of blood T cell repertoires in COVID-19. About the study: Acute and convalescent COVID-19 specimens originated in the United States, Italy and Spain. T cells, B-cell-depleted T cells, or PBMCs provided the cDNA or gDNA that served as material.

CDR1 and CDR2 from the germline V gene are KGHSH and LQKENI. The germline V and J ends were trimmed by 5 bases and 8 bases, with 15 bases remaining between them. The CDR3 has 13 amino acids. Source study methods: Reference gene primers were amplified, and this amplification served to estimate nucleated cell counts. Profiling relied on immunoSEQ multiplex PCR, and the TCRdb table lists in-frame clones only, not all of them. Clonal size and the V and J genes are those of that table, whereas D and trimming came from the DNA. The table has approximately 200,000 clones, 75% to 85% seen once; the top ten hold around 7%.

The TCR sequence derives from a woman aged 45-60 years with acute or convalescent COVID-19. Sequencing was done on a sample of peripheral blood. The rearrangement joins TRBV18 to TRBJ1-2; maybe TRBD1 (5 bases). The CDR3 loop reads CASSSGADLGYTF. The CDR3 bases are TGTGCCAGCTCAAGTGGGGCGGATCTGGGCTACACCTTC.